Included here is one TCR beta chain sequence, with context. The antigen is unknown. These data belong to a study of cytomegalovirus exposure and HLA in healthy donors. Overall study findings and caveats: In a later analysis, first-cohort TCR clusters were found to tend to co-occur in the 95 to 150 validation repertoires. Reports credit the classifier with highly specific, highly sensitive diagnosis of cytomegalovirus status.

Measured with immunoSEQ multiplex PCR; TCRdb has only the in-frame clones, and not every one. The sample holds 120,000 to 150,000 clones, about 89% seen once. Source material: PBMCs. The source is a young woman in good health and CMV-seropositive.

In nucleotides, the CDR3 is TGCGCCAGCAGCCAGGGACGTCTAGCGGGATTCATCACCGGGGAGCTGTTTTTT. It yields the protein CASSQGRLAGFITGELFF. The rearrangement links TRBV4-3 to TRBJ2-2; TRBD2 matches at 9 bases. CDR1 is LGHNA and CDR2 is YSLEER in the germline V gene. Trimming at V came to 3 bases and at J to 4 bases, leaving 12 bases not matched to a gene. The CDR3 totals 18 residues.